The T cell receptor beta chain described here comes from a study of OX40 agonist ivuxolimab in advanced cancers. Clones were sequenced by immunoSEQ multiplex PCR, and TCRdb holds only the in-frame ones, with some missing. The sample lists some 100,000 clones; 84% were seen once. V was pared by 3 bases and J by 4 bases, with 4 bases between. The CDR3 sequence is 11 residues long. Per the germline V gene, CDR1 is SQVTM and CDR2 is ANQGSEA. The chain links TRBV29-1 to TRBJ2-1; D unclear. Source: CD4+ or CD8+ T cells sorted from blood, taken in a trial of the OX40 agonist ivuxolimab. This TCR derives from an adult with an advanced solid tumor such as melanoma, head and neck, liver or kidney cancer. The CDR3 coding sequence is TGCAGCGTTGACGATTACAATGAGCAGTTCTTC. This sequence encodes CSVDDYNEQFF.